The 28 T cell receptor beta chains below were found in one sample sequenced in a study of shared clonotypes between healthy human individuals. As defined, naive CD8 cells were CD45RO-negative and positively selected for CCR7, with terminally differentiated effector memory CD45RA+ cells excluded. Produced via immunoSEQ multiplex PCR; TCRdb's table is partial and in-frame only. The repertoire holds more than 2 million clones, around 93% seen once, with more than 1.5% in the top ten. The specimen was naive CD8+ T cells from PBMCs. Source of these receptors: a young man in good health. Some clones in this sample may be carry-over from other donors' samples.

This sequence joins TRBV7-9 and TRBJ2-1, with 14 bases identical to TRBD2. The CDR3 has 18 amino acids. The V and J ends lost 0 bases and 5 bases, in that order; junction bases with no gene match: 6. Germline lookup yields CDR1 SEHNR and CDR2 FQNEAQ (reference sequence). CDR3 DNA sequence: TGTGCCAGCAGCTTAGCGACGACTAGCGGGAGGGTTAACAATGAGCAGTTCTTC. Residues: CASSLATTSGRVNNEQFF.

The V gene is TRBV13, the J gene TRBJ2-7; 8 bases are shared with TRBD1. V shed 5 bases, J shed 1 base, and the junction held 4 bases outside the gene matches. The germline gives CDR1 PRHDT, CDR2 FYEKMQ (reference sequence). The length of the CDR3 is 14 residues. The chain's CDR3 is CASSPRTGSYEQYF. CDR3 nucleotides: TGTGCCAGCAGCCCAAGGACAGGGTCCTACGAGCAGTACTTC. Variable domain in full (rest from reference TRBV13 and TRBJ2-7): AAGVIQSPRHLIKEKRETATLKCYPIPRHDTVYWYQQGPGQDPQFLISFYEKMQSDKGSIPDRFSAQQFSDYHSELNMSSLELGDSALYFCASSPRTGSYEQYFGPGTRLTVT.

The V call is TRBV6-5, the J call TRBJ1-3, with a possible D match to TRBD1 (5 bases). The germline gives CDR1 MNHEY, CDR2 SVGAGI. With 6 bases removed from V and 4 bases from J, the gap between germline ends came to 13 bases. CDR3 size: 14 residues. The CDR3 here is CASSLQARGNTIYF. The CDR3 DNA is TGTGCCAGCAGCTTACAGGCGAGAGGAAACACCATATATTTT.

This clone is a singleton in its sample. This rearrangement joins TRBV5-6 to TRBJ2-1; 8 bases line up with TRBD2. CDR3 size: 14 residues. CDR1 SGHDT and CDR2 YYEEEE come from the germline V gene. Unmatched junction bases numbered 7, after V lost 2 bases and J lost 9 bases. CDR3 loop: CASSLAGAVGEQFF. The CDR3 DNA follows: TGTGCCAGCAGCTTAGCGGGAGCTGTCGGTGAGCAGTTCTTC.

The chain carries TRBV18 and TRBJ2-7, with TRBD1 identical over 9 bases. Trimming at V came to 6 bases and at J to 3 bases, leaving 12 bases not matched to a gene. Germline V lookup: CDR1 KGHSH, CDR2 LQKENI. CDR3 length: 16 residues. The CDR3, as DNA: TGTGCCAGCTCTCCTAGCCCACAGGGGGCGGACTACGAGCAGTACTTC. It translates to CASSPSPQGADYEQYF.

V is TRBV27 and J is TRBJ2-3, with D maybe TRBD2 (7 bases). V was cut by 6 bases and J by 2 bases, with 21 bases left in between. The CDR3 has 17 residues. Per the germline V gene, CDR1 is MNHEY and CDR2 is SMNVEV (reference sequence). The CDR3 region has the DNA TGTGCCAGCAGGGGGGCTGGAGGGAGGGTCCACACAGATACGCAGTATTTT. Translated: CASRGAGGRVHTDTQYF.

This chain connects TRBV11-2 to TRBJ1-1; no clear D. The V and J ends lost 6 bases and 6 bases respectively, with 14 bases between them. The CDR3 contains 13 residues. The germline CDR1 and CDR2 sequences are SGHAT and FQNNGV. The CDR3 is CASSLMLTAEAFF. The CDR3 DNA reads TGTGCCAGCAGTCTTATGTTGACGGCTGAAGCTTTCTTT.

This clone was seen only a few times. Other DNA sequences within the sample encode an identical CDR3. This chain joins TRBV10-3 and TRBJ1-1; D is possibly TRBD1 (6 bases). This CDR3 is built from 14 residues. CDR1 and CDR2 from the germline V gene are ENHRY and SYGVKD. Trimming took 0 bases from V and 5 from J, leaving 10 bases between them. Here the CDR3 DNA reads TGTGCCATCAGTGAGTCCAGGGGAGGAACTGAAGCTTTCTTT. Its translation: CAISESRGGTEAFF.

The rearrangement joins TRBV4-2 to TRBJ2-2, with 13 bases lining up with TRBD2. The CDR3 runs to 19 residues. Germline loops: CDR1 LGHNA, CDR2 YNFKEQ. The V gene end was trimmed by 4 bases and the J gene end by 0 bases; junction bases not matched to a gene: 8. CDR3 region: CASSPRGGLAGPNTGELFF. CDR3 DNA sequence: TGTGCCAGCAGCCCAAGAGGGGGACTAGCGGGACCGAACACCGGGGAGCTGTTTTTT.

The sample holds one count of this clone. This chain connects TRBV10-3 to TRBJ2-7; D may correspond to TRBD1 or TRBD2 (5 bases each). Germline CDR1 and CDR2: ENHRY and SYGVKD. V lost 7 bases and J 1 base, leaving 11 bases between the germline ends. This CDR3 is 13 amino acids long. CDR3 residues: CAINRDGSYEQYF. Here the CDR3 DNA reads TGTGCCATCAACCGGGACGGGTCCTACGAGCAGTACTTC.

Remarks on this clone: Other DNA variants within this sample encode the same CDR3. This chain joins TRBV27 and TRBJ2-1; D gene unclear. This CDR3 has 15 amino acids. V lost 0 bases and J lost 0, with 6 bases in between. Germline V gene sequence: CDR1 MNHEY, CDR2 SMNVEV (reference sequence). CDR3 region: CASSLSQLSYNEQFF. The CDR3 DNA reads as TGTGCCAGCAGTTTATCCCAGCTCTCCTACAATGAGCAGTTCTTC.

This sequence joins TRBV4-3 and TRBJ2-7, with TRBD2 matching over 12 bases. Trimming at V came to 2 bases and at J to 1 base, leaving 6 bases not matched to a gene. This CDR3 is 17 amino acids long. Germline V gene sequence: CDR1 LGHNA, CDR2 YSLEER. The CDR3 spells CASSQSLAGGESYEQYF. The CDR3 DNA follows: TGCGCCAGCAGCCAAAGTCTAGCGGGAGGGGAATCCTACGAGCAGTACTTC.

The chain joins TRBV5-6 to TRBJ2-1; D unclear. The germline CDR1 and CDR2 sequences are SGHDT and YYEEEE. The CDR3 runs 11 residues. V was shortened by 0 bases and J by 9 bases, with 4 bases between the two germline ends. The CDR3 region has the DNA TGTGCCAGCAGCTTGGTGGCTGAGCAGTTCTTC. Translation gives CASSLVAEQFF.

This clone occurred a few times. The rearrangement uses TRBV5-8 and TRBJ1-1; tentatively, D is TRBD1 (5 bases). Germline lookup yields CDR1 SGHTS and CDR2 YDEGEE. The CDR3 covers 10 residues. The V gene lost 8 bases and the J gene lost 4 bases, with 6 bases spanning the gap. The CDR3 nucleotides read TGTGCCAGGGGGGGCACTGAAGCTTTCTTT. It encodes CARGGTEAFF.

This clone was observed once. The chain couples TRBV28 to TRBJ1-2, with TRBD1 matching over 9 bases. The CDR3 is 15 amino acids. Germline V gene sequence: CDR1 MDHEN, CDR2 SYDVKM. V was pared by 5 bases and J by 3 bases, with 7 bases of the junction left unmatched. CDR3 nucleotide sequence: TGTGCCAGCAGTCAACAGGGGGCAGGTTACTATGGCTACACCTTC. Protein sequence: CASSQQGAGYYGYTF.

The chain links TRBV10-2 to TRBJ2-7; 8 bases align to TRBD2. From germline, CDR1 is WSHSY and CDR2 SAAADI. CDR3 length: 13 amino acids. The V segment lost 10 bases and the J segment 5 bases; nucleotides outside the gene matches: 10. In DNA form, the CDR3 reads TGCGCCACCAGACAGCGGGAGATCAACGAGCAGTACTTC. Its protein is CATRQREINEQYF.

The chain couples TRBV19 to TRBJ1-1; D is unclear. Germline V gene lookup returns CDR1 LNHDA and CDR2 SQIVND (reference sequence). Trimming took off 3 bases at V and 3 bases at J, with 11 bases between the two ends. This CDR3 comprises 14 residues. Written as DNA, the CDR3 is TGTGCCAGTAGTATTTTGAGAATGGACACTGAAGCTTTCTTT. Protein sequence: CASSILRMDTEAFF.

The V gene is TRBV27, the J gene TRBJ2-2; tentative D call: TRBD1 (5 bases). Trimming left V 6 bases short and J 4 bases short, with 6 bases between. This CDR3 comprises 12 residues. Germline-derived CDR1 and CDR2 are MNHEY and SMNVEV (reference sequence). CDR3 region: CASRGVTGELFF. The CDR3 DNA sequence: TGTGCCAGCAGAGGGGTCACCGGGGAGCTGTTTTTT.

The gene calls are TRBV4-1 and TRBJ2-7, with 12 bases matching TRBD2. The V gene end was trimmed by 0 bases and the J gene end by 5 bases; junction bases not matched to a gene: 8. Germline CDR1 is MGHRA and CDR2 is YSYEKL. This CDR3 comprises 17 residues. CDR3 sequence reads: CASSQDLPSGRANEQYF. In DNA, the CDR3 is TGCGCCAGCAGCCAAGATCTCCCTAGCGGGAGGGCGAACGAGCAGTACTTC.

V and J are TRBV15 and TRBJ2-7, with 10 positions matching TRBD1. CDR1 is LNHNV, CDR2 YYDKDF, per germline (reference sequence). The CDR3 spans 15 residues. Trimming at V came to 3 bases and at J to 6 bases, leaving 8 bases not matched to a gene. CDR3 in DNA: TGTGCCACCAGCAGCGACAGGGGGCCGCGAGCCGAGCAGTACTTC. Amino acids: CATSSDRGPRAEQYF.

V is TRBV27 and J is TRBJ2-7; the match to TRBD2 covers 13 bases. V dropped 3 bases and J dropped 4; count of bases not matched to a gene: 6. Germline V gene lookup returns CDR1 MNHEY and CDR2 SMNVEV (reference sequence). This CDR3 is built from 16 residues. CDR3 sequence reads: CASSLGLAGSWYEQYF. CDR3 sequence (DNA): TGTGCCAGCAGTTTGGGACTAGCGGGAAGTTGGTACGAGCAGTACTTC.

The chain has TRBV7-8 and TRBJ2-7, with D possibly TRBD1 on 6 matching bases. Germline V gene sequence: CDR1 SGHVS, CDR2 FQNEAQ. CDR3 length equals 16 residues. V was cut by 0 bases and J by 0 bases, with 12 bases left in between. CDR3 bases: TGTGCCAGCAGCTTAGCCCCCAGGGGTAGCTCCTACGAGCAGTACTTC. It translates to CASSLAPRGSSYEQYF.

The rearrangement joins TRBV11-2 to TRBJ2-2; maybe TRBD2 (7 bases). Germline loops: CDR1 SGHAT, CDR2 FQNNGV. The length of the CDR3 is 15 residues. Trimming shortened V by 8 bases and J by 0 bases, and 13 bases separated the two germline ends. CDR3 coding DNA: TGTGCCAGCTCCACGGGGGGCACGAACACCGGGGAGCTGTTTTTT. This sequence encodes CASSTGGTNTGELFF.

This chain links TRBV28 with TRBJ1-5; 7 bases line up with TRBD1. The CDR3 contains 14 residues. Trimming cost V 6 bases and J 2 bases; bases outside gene matches: 4. Germline V CDR1 and CDR2: MDHEN, SYDVKM. CDR3 nucleotides: TGTGCCAGCAGGCGGGACAGAGGCAATCAGCCCCAGCATTTT. Translating it yields CASRRDRGNQPQHF.

J is TRBJ1-1 and V is TRBV11-2; D unclear. This CDR3 is 14 amino acids long. Trimming took off 5 bases at V and 1 base at J, with 11 bases between the two ends. Germline CDR1 and CDR2: SGHAT and FQNNGV. DNA of the CDR3: TGTGCCAGCAGCCTACTTTTTCCGAACACTGAAGCTTTCTTT. Its protein product is CASSLLFPNTEAFF. The full variable domain, its missing parts supplied by reference TRBV11-2 and TRBJ1-1, is EAGVAQSPRYKIIEKRQSVAFWCNPISGHATLYWYQQILGQGPKLLIQFQNNGVVDDSQLPKDRFSAERLKGVDSTLKIQPAKLEDSAVYLCASSLLFPNTEAFFGQGTRLTVV.

This chain joins TRBV10-3 and TRBJ2-1; weak D call: TRBD2 (5 bases). The germline V gene has CDR1 ENHRY and CDR2 SYGVKD. This CDR3 has 13 amino acids. The V and J ends lost 5 bases and 7 bases respectively, with 12 bases between them. The CDR3 nucleotides are TGTGCCATCAGTAGCGGTCCCCCAAATGAGCAGTTCTTC. This codes for CAISSGPPNEQFF.

The chain links TRBV11-2 to TRBJ2-3, with D maybe TRBD1 (6 bases). Germline values: CDR1 SGHAT, CDR2 FQNNGV. This CDR3 has 15 residues. The V gene lost 4 bases and the J gene lost 3 bases, with 14 bases spanning the gap. CDR3 sequence reads: CASSSRQGQTDTQYF. The CDR3 nucleotides read TGTGCCAGCAGCTCGCGGCAGGGGCAGACAGATACGCAGTATTTT.

J is TRBJ2-1 and V is TRBV5-6; D gene ambiguous. The germline V gene encodes CDR1 SGHDT and CDR2 YYEEEE. The CDR3 is made up of 15 amino acids. V was clipped by 0 bases and J by 1 base, with 8 bases between them. The CDR3 DNA sequence: TGTGCCAGCAGCTTGGAGTCTGCTTCCTACAATGAGCAGTTCTTC. Its translation is CASSLESASYNEQFF.